This TCR beta chain was found in a study of blood T cell repertoires in COVID-19. About the study: Acute-phase and convalescent COVID-19 samples originated in the United States, Italy and Spain.

The CDR3 spans 16 residues. Per the authors' pipeline: Reference gene primer amplification gave nucleated cell count estimates. TCRdb's table, derived via immunoSEQ multiplex PCR, lists solely in-frame clones and lacks some. That table is the source of V, J and clone size, and D and trimming were worked out from the DNA. The table has about 300,000 clones, about 90% seen once. The genes are TRBV21-1 and TRBJ1-4. TRBV21-1 constitutes a pseudogene. The receptor was isolated from a woman in her thirties or forties who had recovered from COVID-19. The sequencing input was peripheral blood. CDR3 loop: CASSKGLLDSGEKLFF. CDR3 in DNA: TGTGCCAGCAGCAAAGGTTTGCTCGACTCTGGTGAAAAACTGTTTTTT.